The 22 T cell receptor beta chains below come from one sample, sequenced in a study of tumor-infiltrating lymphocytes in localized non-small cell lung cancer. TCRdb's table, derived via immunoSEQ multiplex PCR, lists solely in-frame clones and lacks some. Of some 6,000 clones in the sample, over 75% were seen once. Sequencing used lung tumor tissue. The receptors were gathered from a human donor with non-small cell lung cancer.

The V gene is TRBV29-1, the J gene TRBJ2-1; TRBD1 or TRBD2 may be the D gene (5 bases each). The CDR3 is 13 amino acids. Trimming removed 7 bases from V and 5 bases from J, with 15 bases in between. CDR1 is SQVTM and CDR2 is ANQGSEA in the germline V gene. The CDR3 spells CSAHRDANNEQFF. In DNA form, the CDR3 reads TGCAGCGCCCACCGGGACGCCAACAATGAGCAGTTCTTC.

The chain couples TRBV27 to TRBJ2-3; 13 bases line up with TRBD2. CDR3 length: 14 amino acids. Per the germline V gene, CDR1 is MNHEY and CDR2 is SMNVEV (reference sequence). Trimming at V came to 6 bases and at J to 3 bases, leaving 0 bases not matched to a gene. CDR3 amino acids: CASRLAGGTDTQYF. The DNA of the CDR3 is TGTGCCAGCAGACTAGCGGGGGGGACAGATACGCAGTATTTT.

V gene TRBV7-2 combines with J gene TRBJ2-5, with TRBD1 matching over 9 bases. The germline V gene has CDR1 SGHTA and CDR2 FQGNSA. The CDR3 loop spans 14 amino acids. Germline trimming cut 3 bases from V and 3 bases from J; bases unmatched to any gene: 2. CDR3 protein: CASSFTGGEETQYF. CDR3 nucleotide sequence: TGTGCCAGCAGCTTTACAGGGGGCGAAGAGACCCAGTACTTC.

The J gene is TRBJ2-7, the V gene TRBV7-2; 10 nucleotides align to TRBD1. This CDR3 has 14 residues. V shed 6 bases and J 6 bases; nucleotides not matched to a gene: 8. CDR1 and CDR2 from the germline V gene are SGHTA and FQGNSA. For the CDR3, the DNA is TGTGCCAGCAGGTTACCCGGGACAGGGGTCGAGCAGTACTTC. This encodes CASRLPGTGVEQYF. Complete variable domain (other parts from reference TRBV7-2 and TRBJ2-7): GAGVSQSPSNKVTEKGKDVELRCDPISGHTALYWYRQSLGQGLEFLIYFQGNSAPDKSGLPSDRFSAERTGGSVSTLTIQRTQQEDSAVYLCASRLPGTGVEQYFGPGTRLTVT.

Here the CDR3 DNA reads TGTGCCAGCAGCCTGGACATCGCTGGAAACACCATATATTTT. It translates to CASSLDIAGNTIYF. The chain recombines TRBV7-8 with TRBJ1-3; possible D gene TRBD1, 5 bases. CDR3 length: 14 amino acids. Per germline, CDR1 SGHVS and CDR2 FQNEAQ. V was cut by 5 bases and J by 2 bases, with 10 bases left in between.

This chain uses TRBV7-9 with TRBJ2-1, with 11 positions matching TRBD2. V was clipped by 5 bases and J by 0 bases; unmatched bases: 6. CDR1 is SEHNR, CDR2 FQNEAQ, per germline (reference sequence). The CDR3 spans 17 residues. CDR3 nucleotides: TGTGCCAGCAGCGGTAGCGGGGGGGTAAGCTCCTACAATGAGCAGTTCTTC. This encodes CASSGSGGVSSYNEQFF.

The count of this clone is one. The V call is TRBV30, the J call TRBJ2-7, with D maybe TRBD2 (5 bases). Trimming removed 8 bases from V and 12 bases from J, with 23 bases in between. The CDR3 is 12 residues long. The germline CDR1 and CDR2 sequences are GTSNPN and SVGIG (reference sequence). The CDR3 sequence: CAAAEALSALYF. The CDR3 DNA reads TGTGCCGCCGCGGAGGCCCTCTCCGCTCTGTACTTC.

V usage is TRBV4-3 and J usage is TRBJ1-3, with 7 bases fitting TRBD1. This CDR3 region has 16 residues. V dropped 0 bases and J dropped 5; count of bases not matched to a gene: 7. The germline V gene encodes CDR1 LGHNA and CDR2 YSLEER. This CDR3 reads CASSQDMGQTRNTIYF. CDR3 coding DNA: TGCGCCAGCAGCCAAGATATGGGACAGACTAGAAACACCATATATTTT.

The CDR3 nucleotides are TGCGCCAGCAGCTTGGGGGGTTGGAACACTGAAGCTTTCTTT. It codes for CASSLGGWNTEAFF. V is TRBV5-1 and J is TRBJ1-1, with no clear D. From germline, CDR1 is SGHRS and CDR2 YFSETQ. The CDR3 is 14 residues long. V shed 0 bases and J shed 1 base, with 7 bases lying between them.

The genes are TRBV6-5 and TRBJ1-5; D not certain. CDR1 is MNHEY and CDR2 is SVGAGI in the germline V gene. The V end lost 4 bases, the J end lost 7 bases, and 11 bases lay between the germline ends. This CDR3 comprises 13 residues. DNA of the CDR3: TGTGCCAGCAGTTTCCGTCGGAACCAGCCCCAGCATTTT. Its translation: CASSFRRNQPQHF.

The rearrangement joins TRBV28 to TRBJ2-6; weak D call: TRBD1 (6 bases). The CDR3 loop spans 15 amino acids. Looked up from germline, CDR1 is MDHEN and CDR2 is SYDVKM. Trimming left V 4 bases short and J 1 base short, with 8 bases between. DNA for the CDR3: TGTGCCAGCAGTTATACAGGGTCTGGGGCCAACGTCCTGACTTTC. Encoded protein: CASSYTGSGANVLTF.

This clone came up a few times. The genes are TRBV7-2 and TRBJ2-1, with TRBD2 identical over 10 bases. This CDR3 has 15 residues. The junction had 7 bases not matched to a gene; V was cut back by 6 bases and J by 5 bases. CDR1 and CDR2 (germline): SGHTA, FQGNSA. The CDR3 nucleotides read TGTGCCAGCAGGTGGACTAGCGGCCTAAACAATGAGCAGTTCTTC. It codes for CASRWTSGLNNEQFF.

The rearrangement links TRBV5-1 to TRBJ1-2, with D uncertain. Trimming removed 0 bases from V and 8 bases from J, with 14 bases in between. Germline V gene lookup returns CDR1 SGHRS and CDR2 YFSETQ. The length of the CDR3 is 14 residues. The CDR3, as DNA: TGCGCCAGCAGCTTGGATGGGGTCGGCGGCGGCTACACCTTC. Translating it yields CASSLDGVGGGYTF.

CDR3 sequence (DNA): TGCGCCAGCAGCCACGCTACCTCAGGGGGAAGGAGTGAAAAACTGTTTTTT. Translated, it gives CASSHATSGGRSEKLFF. V is TRBV4-1 and J is TRBJ1-4; TRBD1 aligns across 7 bases. The J segment lost 7 bases and the V segment lost 3 bases, leaving 14 bases of the junction unmatched. Germline V gives CDR1 MGHRA, CDR2 YSYEKL. The CDR3 is 17 residues long.

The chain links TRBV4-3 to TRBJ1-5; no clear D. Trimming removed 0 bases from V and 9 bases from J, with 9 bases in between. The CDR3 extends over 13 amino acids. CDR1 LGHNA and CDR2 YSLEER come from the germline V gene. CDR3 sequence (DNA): TGCGCCAGCAGCCAAGAAAGGGTCGCGCCCCAGCATTTT. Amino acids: CASSQERVAPQHF.

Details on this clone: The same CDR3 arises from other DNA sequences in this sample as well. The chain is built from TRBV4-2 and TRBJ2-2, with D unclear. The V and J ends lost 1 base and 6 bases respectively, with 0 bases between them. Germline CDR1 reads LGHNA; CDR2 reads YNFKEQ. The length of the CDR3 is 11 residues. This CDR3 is CASSQAGELFF. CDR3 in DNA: TGTGCCAGCAGCCAAGCCGGGGAGCTGTTTTTT.

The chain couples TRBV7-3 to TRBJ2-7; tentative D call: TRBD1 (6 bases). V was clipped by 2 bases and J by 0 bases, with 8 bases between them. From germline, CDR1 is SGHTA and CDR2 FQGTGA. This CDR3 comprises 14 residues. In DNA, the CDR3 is TGTGCCAGCAGCTTAGACAGGAGCTCCTACGAGCAGTACTTC. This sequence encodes CASSLDRSSYEQYF.

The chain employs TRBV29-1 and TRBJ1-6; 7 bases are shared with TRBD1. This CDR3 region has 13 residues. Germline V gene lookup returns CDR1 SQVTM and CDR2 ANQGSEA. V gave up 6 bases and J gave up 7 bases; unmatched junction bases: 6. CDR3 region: CSVWTGENSPLHF. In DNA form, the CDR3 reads TGCAGCGTCTGGACAGGAGAGAATTCACCCCTCCACTTT.

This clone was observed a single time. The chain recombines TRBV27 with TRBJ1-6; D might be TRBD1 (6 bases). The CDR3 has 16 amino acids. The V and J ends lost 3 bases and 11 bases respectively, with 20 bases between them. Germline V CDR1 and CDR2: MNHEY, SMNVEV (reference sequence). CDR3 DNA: TGTGCCAGCAGTTTCCTAACAGGGAGCTCTGGGCCACCCCTCCACTTT. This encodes CASSFLTGSSGPPLHF.

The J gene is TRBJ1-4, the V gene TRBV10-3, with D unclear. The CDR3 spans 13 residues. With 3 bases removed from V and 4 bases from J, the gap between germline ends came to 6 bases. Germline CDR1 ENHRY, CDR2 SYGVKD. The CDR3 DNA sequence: TGTGCCATCAGTGACGGGAATAATGAAAAACTGTTTTTT. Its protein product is CAISDGNNEKLFF.

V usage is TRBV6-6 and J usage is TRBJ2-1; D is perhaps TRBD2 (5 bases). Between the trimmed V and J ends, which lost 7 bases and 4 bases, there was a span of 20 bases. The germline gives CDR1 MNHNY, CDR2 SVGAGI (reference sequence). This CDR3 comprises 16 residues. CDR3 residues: CASNRGWSRQYNEQFF. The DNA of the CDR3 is TGTGCCAGCAACCGAGGGTGGTCTCGCCAGTACAATGAGCAGTTCTTC.

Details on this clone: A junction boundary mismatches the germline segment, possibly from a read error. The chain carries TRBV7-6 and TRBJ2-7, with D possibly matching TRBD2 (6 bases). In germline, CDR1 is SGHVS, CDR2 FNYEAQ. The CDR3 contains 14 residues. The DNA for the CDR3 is TGTGCCAACAGCTTAGAGGAGGGCTCCTACGAGCAGTACTTC. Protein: CANSLEEGSYEQYF.